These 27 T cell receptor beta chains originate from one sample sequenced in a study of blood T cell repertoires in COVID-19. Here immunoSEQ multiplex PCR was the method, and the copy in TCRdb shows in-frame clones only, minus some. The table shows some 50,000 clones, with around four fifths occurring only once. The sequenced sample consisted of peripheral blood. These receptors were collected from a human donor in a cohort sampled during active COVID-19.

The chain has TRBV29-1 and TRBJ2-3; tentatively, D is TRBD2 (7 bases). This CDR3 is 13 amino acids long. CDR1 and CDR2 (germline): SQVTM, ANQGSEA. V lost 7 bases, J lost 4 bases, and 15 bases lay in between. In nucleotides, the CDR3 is TGCAGCGGGGAGGGGGGTATCTCAGATACGCAGTATTTT. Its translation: CSGEGGISDTQYF.

CDR3 protein: CASSQEGRGTDQPQHF. CDR3 coding DNA: TGCGCCAGCAGCCAAGAAGGCCGGGGGACTGATCAGCCCCAGCATTTT. The V gene is TRBV4-1, the J gene TRBJ1-5, with D perhaps TRBD1 (5 bases). Trimming cost V 0 bases and J 5 bases, with 14 bases left between them. The CDR3 covers 16 residues. The germline gives CDR1 MGHRA, CDR2 YSYEKL.

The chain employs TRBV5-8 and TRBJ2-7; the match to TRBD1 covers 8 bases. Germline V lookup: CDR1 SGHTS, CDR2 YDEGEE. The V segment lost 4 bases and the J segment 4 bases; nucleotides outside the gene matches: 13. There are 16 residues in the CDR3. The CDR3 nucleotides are TGTGCCAGCAGCCCCGGACAGGGCCTCCCAGGGTACGAGCAGTACTTC. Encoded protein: CASSPGQGLPGYEQYF.

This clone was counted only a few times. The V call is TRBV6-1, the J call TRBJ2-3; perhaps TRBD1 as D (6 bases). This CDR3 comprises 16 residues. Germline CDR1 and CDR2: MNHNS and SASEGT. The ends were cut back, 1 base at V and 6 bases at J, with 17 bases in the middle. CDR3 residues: CASSEGVGPGADTQYF. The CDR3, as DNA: TGTGCCAGCAGTGAAGGGGTGGGCCCAGGGGCCGATACGCAGTATTTT.

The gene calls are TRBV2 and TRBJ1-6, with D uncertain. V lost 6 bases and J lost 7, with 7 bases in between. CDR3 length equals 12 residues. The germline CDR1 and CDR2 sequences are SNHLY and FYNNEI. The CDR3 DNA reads TGTGCCAGCAGCCGACAAAATTCACCCCTCCACTTT. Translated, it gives CASSRQNSPLHF. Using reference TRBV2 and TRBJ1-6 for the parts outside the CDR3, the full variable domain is EPEVTQTPSHQVTQMGQEVILRCVPISNHLYFYWYRQILGQKVEFLVSFYNNEISEKSEIFDDQFSVERPDGSNFTLKIRSTKLEDSAMYFCASSRQNSPLHFGNGTRLTVT.

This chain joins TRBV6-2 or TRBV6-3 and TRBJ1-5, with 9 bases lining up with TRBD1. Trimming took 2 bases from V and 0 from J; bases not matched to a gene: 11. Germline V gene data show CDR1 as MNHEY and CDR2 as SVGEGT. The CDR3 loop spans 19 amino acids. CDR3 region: CASSYRRGQGRYSNQPQHF. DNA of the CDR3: TGTGCCAGCAGTTACCGGCGGGGACAGGGACGTTATAGCAATCAGCCCCAGCATTTT.

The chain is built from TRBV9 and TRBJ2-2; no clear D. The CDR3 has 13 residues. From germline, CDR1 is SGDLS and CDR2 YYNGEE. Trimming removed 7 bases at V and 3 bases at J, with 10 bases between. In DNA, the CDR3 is TGTGCCAGCGCGTCGATGGACACCGGGGAGCTGTTTTTT. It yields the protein CASASMDTGELFF.

CDR3 coding DNA: TGTGCCAGTGGGATTGGACTAGCGGGAGGGAGGGAGCTGTTTTTT. Its protein product is CASGIGLAGGRELFF. The gene calls are TRBV28 and TRBJ2-2; 15 nucleotides agree with TRBD2. With 9 bases clipped from V and 9 bases from J, the junction kept 8 bases outside the gene matches. Per germline, CDR1 MDHEN and CDR2 SYDVKM. This CDR3 spans 15 amino acids. The full variable domain, its missing parts supplied by reference TRBV28 and TRBJ2-2, is DVKVTQSSRYLVKRTGEKVFLECVQDMDHENMFWYRQDPGLGLRLIYFSYDVKMKEKGDIPEGYSVSREKKERFSLILESASTNQTSMYLCASGIGLAGGRELFFGEGSRLTVL.

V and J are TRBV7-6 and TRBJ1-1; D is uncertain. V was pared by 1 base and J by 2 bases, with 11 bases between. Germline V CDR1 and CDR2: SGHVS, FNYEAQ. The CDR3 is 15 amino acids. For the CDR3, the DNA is TGTGCCAGCAGCTTAGGTGTGGGCACTAACACTGAAGCTTTCTTT. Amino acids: CASSLGVGTNTEAFF.

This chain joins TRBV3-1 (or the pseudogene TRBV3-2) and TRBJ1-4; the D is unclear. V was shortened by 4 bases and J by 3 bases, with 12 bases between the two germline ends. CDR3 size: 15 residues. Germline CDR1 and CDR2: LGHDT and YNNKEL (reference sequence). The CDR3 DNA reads TGTGCCAGCAGCCGCGGCCCTAGAGCTAATGAAAAACTGTTTTTT. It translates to CASSRGPRANEKLFF.

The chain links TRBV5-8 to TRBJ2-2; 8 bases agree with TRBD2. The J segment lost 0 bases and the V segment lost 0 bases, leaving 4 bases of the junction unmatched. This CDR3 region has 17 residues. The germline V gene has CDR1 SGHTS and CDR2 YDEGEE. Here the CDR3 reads CASSLGRGVPNTGELFF. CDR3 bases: TGTGCCAGCAGCTTGGGGCGGGGGGTCCCGAACACCGGGGAGCTGTTTTTT.

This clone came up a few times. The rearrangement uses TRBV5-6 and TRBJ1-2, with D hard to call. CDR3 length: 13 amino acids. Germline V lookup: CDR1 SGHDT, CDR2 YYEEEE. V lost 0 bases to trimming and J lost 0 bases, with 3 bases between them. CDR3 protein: CASSLGPNYGYTF. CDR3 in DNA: TGTGCCAGCAGCTTGGGGCCTAACTATGGCTACACCTTC.

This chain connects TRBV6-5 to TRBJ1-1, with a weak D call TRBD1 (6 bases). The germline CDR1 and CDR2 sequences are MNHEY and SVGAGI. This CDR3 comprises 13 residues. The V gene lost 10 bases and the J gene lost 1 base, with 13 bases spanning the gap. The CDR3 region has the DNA TGTGCCACCCTGGACAGCTCGAACACTGAAGCTTTCTTT. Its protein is CATLDSSNTEAFF.

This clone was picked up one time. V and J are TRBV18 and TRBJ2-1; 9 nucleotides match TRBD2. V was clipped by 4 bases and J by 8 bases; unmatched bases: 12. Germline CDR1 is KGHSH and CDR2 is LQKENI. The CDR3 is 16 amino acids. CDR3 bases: TGTGCCAGCTCACTGCTGGATAGCGGGAGTACCTATGAGCAGTTCTTC. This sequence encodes CASSLLDSGSTYEQFF.

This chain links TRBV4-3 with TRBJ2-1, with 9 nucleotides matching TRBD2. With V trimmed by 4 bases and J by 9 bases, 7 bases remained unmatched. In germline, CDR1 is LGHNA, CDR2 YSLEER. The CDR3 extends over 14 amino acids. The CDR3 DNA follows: TGCGCCAGCAGCCCCGCGGGAGGGCCCAGTGAGCAGTTCTTC. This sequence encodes CASSPAGGPSEQFF.

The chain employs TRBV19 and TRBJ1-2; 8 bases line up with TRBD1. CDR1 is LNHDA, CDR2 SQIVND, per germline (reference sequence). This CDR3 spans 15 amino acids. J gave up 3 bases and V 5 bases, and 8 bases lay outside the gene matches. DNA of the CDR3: TGTGCCAGTAGTGTCCAGGGGGCTGGGGACTATGGCTACACCTTC. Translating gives CASSVQGAGDYGYTF.

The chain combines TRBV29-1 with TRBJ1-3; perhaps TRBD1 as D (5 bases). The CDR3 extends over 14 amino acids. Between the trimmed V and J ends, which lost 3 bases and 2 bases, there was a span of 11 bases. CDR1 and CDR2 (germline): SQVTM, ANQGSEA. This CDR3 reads CSVDPGGAGNTIYF. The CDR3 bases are TGCAGCGTTGATCCGGGGGGAGCTGGAAACACCATATATTTT.

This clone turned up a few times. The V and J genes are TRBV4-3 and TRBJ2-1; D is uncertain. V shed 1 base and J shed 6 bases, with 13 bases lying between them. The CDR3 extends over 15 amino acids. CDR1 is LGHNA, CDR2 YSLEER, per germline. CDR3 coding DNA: TGCGCCAGCAGCCAAGTATCGAGTCCGGGCAATGAGCAGTTCTTC. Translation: CASSQVSSPGNEQFF.

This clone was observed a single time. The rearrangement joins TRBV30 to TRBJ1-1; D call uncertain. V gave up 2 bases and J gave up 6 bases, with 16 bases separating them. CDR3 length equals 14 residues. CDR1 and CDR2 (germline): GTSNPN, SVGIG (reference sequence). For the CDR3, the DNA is TGTGCCTGGAGTACGGGGTCTCGGCGGGCTGAAGCTTTCTTT. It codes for CAWSTGSRRAEAFF.

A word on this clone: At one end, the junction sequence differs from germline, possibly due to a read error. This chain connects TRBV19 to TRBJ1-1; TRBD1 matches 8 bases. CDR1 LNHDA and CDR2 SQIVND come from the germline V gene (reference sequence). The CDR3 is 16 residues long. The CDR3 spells CASSIGTGLLKTEAFF. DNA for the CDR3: TGTGCCAGTAGTATAGGGACAGGGTTGTTGAAGACTGAAGCTTTCTTT.

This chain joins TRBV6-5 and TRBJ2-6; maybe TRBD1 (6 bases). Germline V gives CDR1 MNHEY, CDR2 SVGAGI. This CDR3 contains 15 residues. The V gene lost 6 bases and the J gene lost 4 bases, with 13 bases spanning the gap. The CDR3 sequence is CASRTGIGGANVLTF. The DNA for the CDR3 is TGTGCCAGCAGGACAGGAATCGGCGGGGCCAACGTCCTGACTTTC.

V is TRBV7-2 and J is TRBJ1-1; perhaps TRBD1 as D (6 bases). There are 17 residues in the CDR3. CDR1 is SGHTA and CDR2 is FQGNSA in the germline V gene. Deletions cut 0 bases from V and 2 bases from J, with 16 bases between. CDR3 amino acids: CASSLAAQGILNTEAFF. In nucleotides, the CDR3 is TGTGCCAGCAGCTTAGCCGCACAGGGTATACTAAACACTGAAGCTTTCTTT.

DNA for the CDR3: TGTGCCAGCAGCCAAGGGACAGGGAAGGGCTACACCTTC. It codes for CASSQGTGKGYTF. The chain is built from TRBV27 and TRBJ1-2, with 9 nucleotides matching TRBD1. The germline V gene has CDR1 MNHEY and CDR2 SMNVEV (reference sequence). After removal of 6 bases from V and 8 bases from J, the junction contained 7 bases not matched to a gene. The CDR3 has 13 amino acids.

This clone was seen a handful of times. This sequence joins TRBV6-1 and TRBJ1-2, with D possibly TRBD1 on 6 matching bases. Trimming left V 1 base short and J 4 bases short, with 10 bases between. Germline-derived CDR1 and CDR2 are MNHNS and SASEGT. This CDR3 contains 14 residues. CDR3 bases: TGTGCCAGCAGTGAAGTAGGGGGGGGCTATGGCTACACCTTC. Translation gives CASSEVGGGYGYTF.

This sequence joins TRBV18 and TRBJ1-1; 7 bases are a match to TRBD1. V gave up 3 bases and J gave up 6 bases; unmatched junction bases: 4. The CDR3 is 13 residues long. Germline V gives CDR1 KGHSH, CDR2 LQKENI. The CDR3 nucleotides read TGTGCCAGCTCACCGGCGCAGGGGGCTGAAGCTTTCTTT. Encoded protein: CASSPAQGAEAFF.

DNA of the CDR3: TGCGCCAGCAGCCAGGACAGATATGGGCAGGGTTACGAGCAGTACTTC. This codes for CASSQDRYGQGYEQYF. This sequence joins TRBV4-3 and TRBJ2-7; D is possibly TRBD1 (6 bases). Germline V gene sequence: CDR1 LGHNA, CDR2 YSLEER. The CDR3 extends over 16 amino acids. V dropped 3 bases and J dropped 4 bases, with 19 bases sitting between them.

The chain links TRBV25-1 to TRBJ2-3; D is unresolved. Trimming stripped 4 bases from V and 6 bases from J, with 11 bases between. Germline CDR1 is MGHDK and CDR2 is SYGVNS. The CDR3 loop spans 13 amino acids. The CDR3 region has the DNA TGTGCCAGCAGTGGCCCTAAGAGTGATACGCAGTATTTT. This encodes CASSGPKSDTQYF.